These T cell receptor beta chains were read from a single sample in a study of blood T cells in healthy people across ages. TCRdb processed the 5' RACE reads anew with MiXCR; each CDR3 protein has one entry. The top ten hold 15% to 20% of the sample, which has 790,000 or so distinct CDR3 sequences, roughly 46% seen once. The sample was blood. The receptors were gathered from a man aged 80 or over in good health. The conserved cysteine and the conserved F or W are not part of the CDR3 here. Each record gives: V gene, J gene, CDR3 protein.

V gene: TRBV7-2; J gene: TRBJ2-7; CDR3 protein: ASSGLAGPGYEQY
V gene: TRBV4-1; J gene: TRBJ2-7; CDR3 protein: ASSQDYKSYEQY
V gene: TRBV29-1; J gene: TRBJ2-5; CDR3 protein: SSELGETQY
V gene: TRBV30; J gene: TRBJ2-3; CDR3 protein: AWTFRDTQY
V gene: TRBV12-3/TRBV12-4; J gene: TRBJ1-5; CDR3 protein: ASSPDGRVDQPQH
V gene: TRBV3-1; J gene: TRBJ2-7; CDR3 protein: ASSQGASGAYEQY
V gene: TRBV20-1; J gene: TRBJ2-1; CDR3 protein: SARDSTADRNNEQF
V gene: TRBV10-3; J gene: TRBJ2-5; CDR3 protein: AISERRAEETQY
V gene: TRBV10-3; J gene: TRBJ2-7; CDR3 protein: AISGTGVYNEQY
V gene: TRBV29-1; J gene: TRBJ2-5; CDR3 protein: SVGWTTIQETQY
V gene: TRBV12-3/TRBV12-4; J gene: TRBJ2-3; CDR3 protein: ASSVNNRDTQY
V gene: TRBV28; J gene: TRBJ2-3; CDR3 protein: ASSFWLAGYEDTQY
V gene: TRBV14; J gene: .; CDR3 protein: VSSQWDLPYEQY
V gene: TRBV20-1; J gene: TRBJ2-1; CDR3 protein: SARDMDEREGNEQF
V gene: TRBV24-1; J gene: TRBJ2-1; CDR3 protein: ATSDPGRNRYNEQF
V gene: TRBV2; J gene: TRBJ2-1; CDR3 protein: ASRNTGKRYNEQF
V gene: TRBV7-2; J gene: TRBJ2-1; CDR3 protein: ASSFGDRGWVQF
V gene: TRBV20-1; J gene: TRBJ2-1; CDR3 protein: SARTGLAGGYNEQF
V gene: TRBV6-1; J gene: TRBJ1-6; CDR3 protein: ASSREDSHSYNSPLH
V gene: TRBV6-1; J gene: TRBJ2-6; CDR3 protein: ASSFSQSSGANVLT
V gene: TRBV12-3/TRBV12-4; J gene: TRBJ2-7; CDR3 protein: ASGAEYEKY
V gene: TRBV19; J gene: TRBJ1-1; CDR3 protein: ASSIARQSTEAF
V gene: TRBV7-3; J gene: TRBJ2-1; CDR3 protein: ASSLDRGVSYNEQF
V gene: TRBV28; J gene: TRBJ2-3; CDR3 protein: ATRDSGLTDTQY
V gene: TRBV27; J gene: TRBJ2-1; CDR3 protein: ASSGYHNEQF
V gene: TRBV5-1; J gene: TRBJ2-1; CDR3 protein: ASSSGTGATYNEQF
V gene: TRBV24-1; J gene: TRBJ2-7; CDR3 protein: ATSEEQGTQY
V gene: TRBV9; J gene: TRBJ2-1; CDR3 protein: ASSVATRASSYNEQF
V gene: TRBV29-1; J gene: TRBJ2-7; CDR3 protein: SVGPQRINEQY
V gene: TRBV7-6; J gene: TRBJ2-3; CDR3 protein: ASSFSGSRSDTQY
V gene: TRBV5-1; J gene: TRBJ2-3; CDR3 protein: AGSLVLADSTDTQY
V gene: TRBV10-3; J gene: TRBJ2-1; CDR3 protein: AIRDFGLAGVLQRF
V gene: TRBV7-2; J gene: TRBJ1-6; CDR3 protein: ASSLEPTNSPLH
V gene: TRBV20-1; J gene: TRBJ2-1; CDR3 protein: SARDSRREALRNEQF
V gene: TRBV2; J gene: TRBJ2-3; CDR3 protein: ASTPQWAGEADTQY
V gene: TRBV27; J gene: TRBJ2-7; CDR3 protein: ASSPSRRTYEQY
V gene: TRBV5-6; J gene: TRBJ2-3; CDR3 protein: ASSLDPTTQY
V gene: TRBV7-2; J gene: TRBJ2-4; CDR3 protein: ANSSGGTRSAIQY
V gene: TRBV20-1; J gene: TRBJ2-1; CDR3 protein: SARVMNEQF
V gene: TRBV20-1; J gene: TRBJ2-7; CDR3 protein: SAQDRSRSSYEQY
V gene: TRBV30; J gene: TRBJ2-3; CDR3 protein: AWRALVSTDTQY
V gene: TRBV2; J gene: TRBJ2-3; CDR3 protein: ASSANSGRADTQY
V gene: TRBV4-1; J gene: TRBJ2-3; CDR3 protein: ASSQATRATDTQY
V gene: TRBV29-1; J gene: TRBJ1-2; CDR3 protein: SVWTGDGYT
V gene: TRBV27; J gene: TRBJ2-1; CDR3 protein: ASSFDRTAFGEQF
V gene: TRBV5-1; J gene: TRBJ2-5; CDR3 protein: ASSETSGSRQY
V gene: TRBV12-3/TRBV12-4; J gene: TRBJ2-1; CDR3 protein: ASSLRTGVPGEQF
V gene: TRBV29-1; J gene: TRBJ2-1; CDR3 protein: SVEVQGEQF
V gene: TRBV20-1; J gene: .; CDR3 protein: GARAQGTDETQY
V gene: TRBV5-4; J gene: TRBJ2-1; CDR3 protein: ASSNRDRLNEQF
V gene: TRBV7-3; J gene: TRBJ2-2; CDR3 protein: ASSLNPRAGELF
V gene: TRBV5-5; J gene: TRBJ2-1; CDR3 protein: ASSLAGGAFSNEQF
V gene: TRBV6-2/TRBV6-3; J gene: TRBJ1-5; CDR3 protein: ASSYSRRPQPQH